The rows below give T cell receptor beta chains drawn from one sample of a study of blood T cell repertoires in COVID-19. Generated by immunoSEQ multiplex PCR, the TCRdb table keeps only in-frame clones and is missing some. The data show 150,000 to 200,000 clones, with around four fifths seen just once and around 2.7% held by the top ten. The sample comprised peripheral blood. These receptors originate from a woman of 80 years or more with COVID-19, enrolled during active disease. Each CDR3 is given with its conserved first and last residue. A D gene is named only where the DNA matches it firmly. Some rows have no size entry. The others give once, few or many, or a class for an expanded clone.

V gene: TRBV5-1; clone size: -; J gene: TRBJ2-3; D gene: -; CDR3 DNA: TGCGCCAGCCTCGTGGGAGGTACGCAGTATTTT; CDR3 protein: CASLVGGTQYF
V gene: TRBV11-3; clone size: -; J gene: TRBJ2-3; D gene: -; CDR3 DNA: TGTGCCAGCAGCGGTGCTAGCTTTGCAGATACGCAGTATTTT; CDR3 protein: CASSGASFADTQYF
V gene: TRBV6-1; clone size: -; J gene: TRBJ2-1; D gene: -; CDR3 DNA: TGTGCCAGCAGTACTACCTACAATGAGCAGTTCTTC; CDR3 protein: CASSTTYNEQFF
V gene: TRBV4-1; clone size: -; J gene: TRBJ1-1; D gene: TRBD1; CDR3 DNA: TGCGCCAGCAGGACAAGACAGGGAGGCAACACTGAAGCTTTCTTT; CDR3 protein: CASRTRQGGNTEAFF
V gene: TRBV7-2; clone size: -; J gene: TRBJ2-7; D gene: TRBD2; CDR3 DNA: TGTGCCAGCAGCTTAGCCCCGACTAGCGGGCCTTCCCTCGGTTACTTC; CDR3 protein: CASSLAPTSGPSLGYF
V gene: TRBV5-4; clone size: -; J gene: TRBJ1-6; D gene: -; CDR3 DNA: TGTGCCAGCAGCTTGGCCTCAGGGGATTCACCCCTCCACTTT; CDR3 protein: CASSLASGDSPLHF
V gene: TRBV18; clone size: -; J gene: TRBJ2-7; D gene: TRBD1; CDR3 DNA: TGTGCCAGCTCATCGGACAGGGAAACCTACGAGCAGTACTTC; CDR3 protein: CASSSDRETYEQYF
V gene: TRBV7-2; clone size: few; J gene: TRBJ1-2; D gene: TRBD1; CDR3 DNA: TGTGCCAGCAGCCCGACAGGGGGTTATGGCTACACCTTC; CDR3 protein: CASSPTGGYGYTF
V gene: TRBV18; clone size: once; J gene: TRBJ1-2; D gene: -; CDR3 DNA: TGTGCCAGCTCACCCTTAACGGACAGCGCGTCCTATGGCTACACCTTC; CDR3 protein: CASSPLTDSASYGYTF
V gene: TRBV19; clone size: -; J gene: TRBJ1-2; D gene: -; CDR3 DNA: TGTGCCAGTAGTATAAGAGGCCAAAACTATGGCTACACCTTC; CDR3 protein: CASSIRGQNYGYTF
V gene: TRBV4-3; clone size: -; J gene: TRBJ1-3; D gene: TRBD1; CDR3 DNA: TGCGCCAGCAGCCCGGGACAGGGTAAAGTATCTGGAAACACCATATATTTT; CDR3 protein: CASSPGQGKVSGNTIYF
V gene: TRBV9; clone size: -; J gene: TRBJ2-7; D gene: -; CDR3 DNA: TGTGCCAGCAGCGCGAGGGGGGACAGTCCCTACGAGCAGTACTTC; CDR3 protein: CASSARGDSPYEQYF
V gene: TRBV5-4; clone size: -; J gene: TRBJ2-7; D gene: -; CDR3 DNA: TGTGCCAGCAGCGTCGGACAGAGCTACGAGCAGTACTTC; CDR3 protein: CASSVGQSYEQYF
V gene: TRBV2; clone size: -; J gene: TRBJ1-3; D gene: -; CDR3 DNA: TGTGCCAGCAGTCGAGAGAGCTCTGGAAACACCATATATTTT; CDR3 protein: CASSRESSGNTIYF
V gene: TRBV19; clone size: -; J gene: TRBJ2-1; D gene: TRBD2; CDR3 DNA: TGTGCCAGTAGCGAACTAGCGGGGGACGACAATGAGCAGTTCTTC; CDR3 protein: CASSELAGDDNEQFF
V gene: TRBV24-1; clone size: few; J gene: TRBJ2-3; D gene: TRBD1; CDR3 DNA: TGTGCCACCAGTGACCCCGGGACAGGGGGCCCAGATACGCAGTATTTT; CDR3 protein: CATSDPGTGGPDTQYF
V gene: TRBV29-1; clone size: -; J gene: TRBJ2-7; D gene: -; CDR3 DNA: TGCAGCGTTGAGGTCCCCGGGACACAATACGAGCAGTACTTC; CDR3 protein: CSVEVPGTQYEQYF
V gene: TRBV30; clone size: once; J gene: TRBJ1-6; D gene: TRBD1; CDR3 DNA: TGTGCCTGGACGGGGGACAGGGTGCACCACTCACCCCTCCACTTT; CDR3 protein: CAWTGDRVHHSPLHF
V gene: TRBV7-9; clone size: -; J gene: TRBJ1-2; D gene: -; CDR3 DNA: TGTGCCAGCACCTTCTCGACAGACTATGGCTACACCTTC; CDR3 protein: CASTFSTDYGYTF
V gene: TRBV2; clone size: -; J gene: TRBJ1-2; D gene: -; CDR3 DNA: TGTGCCAGCAGTGAATGGAGGGGGGGCTATGGCTACACCTTC; CDR3 protein: CASSEWRGGYGYTF
V gene: TRBV3-1/TRBV3-2; clone size: -; J gene: TRBJ1-4; D gene: -; CDR3 DNA: TGTGCCAGCAGCCACCGACGGGAGGGCTCTGAAAAACTGTTTTTT; CDR3 protein: CASSHRREGSEKLFF
V gene: TRBV7-3; clone size: -; J gene: TRBJ2-7; D gene: TRBD1; CDR3 DNA: TGTGCCAGCAGCTTAAGGGCCGGGACAGGTATCGAGCAGTACTTC; CDR3 protein: CASSLRAGTGIEQYF
V gene: TRBV7-9; clone size: -; J gene: TRBJ1-2; D gene: TRBD1; CDR3 DNA: TGTGCCAGCAGCTCCCTCGGGACAGGACGCTACACCTTC; CDR3 protein: CASSSLGTGRYTF
V gene: TRBV5-1; clone size: -; J gene: TRBJ2-7; D gene: TRBD1; CDR3 DNA: TGCGCCAGCAGCTTGGGTGGACAGGGGATCTACGAGCAGTACTTC; CDR3 protein: CASSLGGQGIYEQYF
V gene: TRBV12-5; clone size: few; J gene: TRBJ1-5; D gene: TRBD1; CDR3 DNA: TGTGCTAGTGGTTTGACGGGACAGCTGGGCAATCAGCCCCAGCATTTT; CDR3 protein: CASGLTGQLGNQPQHF
V gene: TRBV29-1; clone size: -; J gene: TRBJ2-3; D gene: TRBD1; CDR3 DNA: TGCAGCGCCGAATCGACAGGGCGCACAGATACGCAGTATTTT; CDR3 protein: CSAESTGRTDTQYF
V gene: TRBV2; clone size: once; J gene: TRBJ1-6; D gene: -; CDR3 DNA: TGTGCCGCAACGACAGGTGCTAATTCACCCCTCCACTTT; CDR3 protein: CAATTGANSPLHF
V gene: TRBV7-9; clone size: few; J gene: TRBJ1-2; D gene: -; CDR3 DNA: TGTGCCAGCAGCTTAGACCGGGGATTCTATGGCTACACCTTC; CDR3 protein: CASSLDRGFYGYTF
V gene: TRBV6-2/TRBV6-3; clone size: few; J gene: TRBJ1-5; D gene: -; CDR3 DNA: TGTGCCAGCAGTGCTGGACTTCATCAGCCCCAGCATTTT; CDR3 protein: CASSAGLHQPQHF
V gene: TRBV19; clone size: -; J gene: TRBJ1-1; D gene: -; CDR3 DNA: TGTGCCAGTCGGACTCAGGGGAGGGGAACTGAAGCTTTCTTT; CDR3 protein: CASRTQGRGTEAFF
V gene: TRBV5-4; clone size: -; J gene: TRBJ2-1; D gene: -; CDR3 DNA: TGTGCCAGCAGCTTGAGTCTAGCCTCCAATGAGCAGTTCTTC; CDR3 protein: CASSLSLASNEQFF
V gene: TRBV2; clone size: -; J gene: TRBJ2-5; D gene: TRBD2; CDR3 DNA: TGTGCCAGCAGATGGACTAGCGGGAGGGAAGAGACCCAGTACTTC; CDR3 protein: CASRWTSGREETQYF
V gene: TRBV18; clone size: few; J gene: TRBJ2-7; D gene: -; CDR3 DNA: TGTGCCAGCTCACCCCTTTACGAGCAGTACTTC; CDR3 protein: CASSPLYEQYF
V gene: TRBV25-1; clone size: -; J gene: TRBJ2-3; D gene: TRBD2; CDR3 DNA: TGTGCCAGCAGTGCCCTAGCGGGAGGGCGAACAGATACGCAGTATTTT; CDR3 protein: CASSALAGGRTDTQYF
V gene: TRBV7-2; clone size: -; J gene: TRBJ2-5; D gene: TRBD2; CDR3 DNA: TGTGCCAGCAGCTTACTAGCGGGGGGGCCCGTGGAGACCCAGTACTTC; CDR3 protein: CASSLLAGGPVETQYF
V gene: TRBV9; clone size: -; J gene: TRBJ2-6; D gene: -; CDR3 DNA: TGTGCCAGCAGCGTAGAAACCGCACTAGGGGCCAACGTCCTGACTTTC; CDR3 protein: CASSVETALGANVLTF
V gene: TRBV27; clone size: -; J gene: TRBJ1-1; D gene: -; CDR3 DNA: TGTGCCAGCAGTTTACGTCCAGGGATGAACACTGAAGCTTTCTTT; CDR3 protein: CASSLRPGMNTEAFF
V gene: TRBV18; clone size: -; J gene: TRBJ1-1; D gene: TRBD1; CDR3 DNA: TGTGCCAGCTCACGGGACAGAACGAACACTGAAGCTTTCTTT; CDR3 protein: CASSRDRTNTEAFF
V gene: TRBV2; clone size: -; J gene: TRBJ2-7; D gene: -; CDR3 DNA: TGTGCCAGCAGTGAAGGGTTTTCGGACGAGCAGTACTTC; CDR3 protein: CASSEGFSDEQYF
V gene: TRBV5-1; clone size: -; J gene: TRBJ2-7; D gene: TRBD2; CDR3 DNA: TGCGCCAGCAGCTTGGAAGGGCGGGGGGACGAGCAGTACTTC; CDR3 protein: CASSLEGRGDEQYF
V gene: TRBV7-2; clone size: -; J gene: TRBJ1-2; D gene: -; CDR3 DNA: TGTGCCAGCAGCGAAAGACTTACTAACTATGGCTACACCTTC; CDR3 protein: CASSERLTNYGYTF
V gene: TRBV7-9; clone size: once; J gene: TRBJ2-7; D gene: -; CDR3 DNA: TGTGCCAGCAGCTTAGCCGACGGGAGCCCCACTACCTACGAGCAGTACTTC; CDR3 protein: CASSLADGSPTTYEQYF
V gene: TRBV28; clone size: -; J gene: TRBJ2-7; D gene: TRBD1; CDR3 DNA: TGTGCCAGCAGTAACGCCGGGGACAGGGCCCACGAGCAGTACTTC; CDR3 protein: CASSNAGDRAHEQYF
V gene: TRBV30; clone size: -; J gene: TRBJ1-2; D gene: TRBD1; CDR3 DNA: TGTGCCTGGAGTCCAATAACCTCAGGGGGTGGAAAGTATGGCTACACCTTC; CDR3 protein: CAWSPITSGGGKYGYTF
V gene: TRBV18; clone size: -; J gene: TRBJ2-5; D gene: -; CDR3 DNA: TGTGCCAGCTCACCCCGGACAGTGCAAGAGACCCAGTACTTC; CDR3 protein: CASSPRTVQETQYF
V gene: TRBV15; clone size: -; J gene: TRBJ2-7; D gene: -; CDR3 DNA: TGTGCCACCAGCAGAGCCCAGGCTCGGGAGCAGTACTTC; CDR3 protein: CATSRAQAREQYF
V gene: TRBV18; clone size: few; J gene: TRBJ1-5; D gene: -; CDR3 DNA: TGTGCCAGCTCACTTCGGGGGGGGGCGGATAGCAATCAGCCCCAGCATTTT; CDR3 protein: CASSLRGGADSNQPQHF
V gene: TRBV20-1; clone size: -; J gene: TRBJ1-1; D gene: -; CDR3 DNA: TGCAGTGCTAGTCGGGGGTTTTACACTGAAGCTTTCTTT; CDR3 protein: CSASRGFYTEAFF
V gene: TRBV5-4; clone size: -; J gene: TRBJ1-2; D gene: -; CDR3 DNA: TGTGCCAGCAGCCTCAGGGTGAACTATGGCTACACCTTC; CDR3 protein: CASSLRVNYGYTF
V gene: TRBV28; clone size: -; J gene: TRBJ2-1; D gene: TRBD2; CDR3 DNA: TGTGCCAGCAGTCTAGCGGGAGCCTACAATGAGCAGTTCTTC; CDR3 protein: CASSLAGAYNEQFF
V gene: TRBV10-2; clone size: -; J gene: TRBJ2-3; D gene: TRBD2; CDR3 DNA: TGCGCCAGCTGGGTCCGGCGGGAGGGAAGGGATACGCAGTATTTT; CDR3 protein: CASWVRREGRDTQYF
V gene: TRBV11-2; clone size: -; J gene: TRBJ1-2; D gene: -; CDR3 DNA: TGTGCCAGCAGCCAGCGTAACTATGGCTACACCTTC; CDR3 protein: CASSQRNYGYTF
V gene: TRBV2; clone size: once; J gene: TRBJ2-1; D gene: TRBD2; CDR3 DNA: TGTGCCAGCAGTCTAGCACGACTAGCGCGGTACAATGAGCAGTTCTTC; CDR3 protein: CASSLARLARYNEQFF
V gene: TRBV19; clone size: -; J gene: TRBJ2-3; D gene: -; CDR3 DNA: TGTGCCAGTAGTATAGGAGGGACAGATACGCAGTATTTT; CDR3 protein: CASSIGGTDTQYF
V gene: TRBV30; clone size: -; J gene: TRBJ1-1; D gene: -; CDR3 DNA: TGTGCCTGGAGCCAACGGGAGGCAGAAGCTTTCTTT; CDR3 protein: CAWSQREAEAFF
V gene: TRBV19; clone size: -; J gene: TRBJ1-2; D gene: -; CDR3 DNA: TGTGCCAGTAGTATCCAGGGCTATGGCTACACCTTC; CDR3 protein: CASSIQGYGYTF
V gene: TRBV11-1; clone size: -; J gene: TRBJ2-7; D gene: TRBD2; CDR3 DNA: TGTGCCAGCAGCTTACTGTCTAGCGGAGCCTACGAGCAGTACTTC; CDR3 protein: CASSLLSSGAYEQYF